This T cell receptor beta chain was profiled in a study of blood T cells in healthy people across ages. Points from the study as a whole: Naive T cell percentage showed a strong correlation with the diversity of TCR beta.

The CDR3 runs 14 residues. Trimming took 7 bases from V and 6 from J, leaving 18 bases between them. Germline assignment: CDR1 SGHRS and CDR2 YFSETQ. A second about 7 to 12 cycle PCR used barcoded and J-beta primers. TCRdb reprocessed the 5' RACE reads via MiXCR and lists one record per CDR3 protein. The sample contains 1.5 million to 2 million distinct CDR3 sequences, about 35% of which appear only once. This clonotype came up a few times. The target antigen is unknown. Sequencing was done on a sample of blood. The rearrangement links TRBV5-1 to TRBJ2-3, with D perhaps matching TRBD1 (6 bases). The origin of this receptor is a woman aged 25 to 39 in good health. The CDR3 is CASLRDKAPDTQYF. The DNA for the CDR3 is TGCGCCAGCTTGAGGGACAAAGCCCCTGATACGCAGTATTTT.